This T cell receptor beta chain came from a study of control samples from healthy donors and cancer patients. The V gene end was trimmed by 2 bases and the J gene end by 6 bases; junction bases not matched to a gene: 11. From germline, CDR1 is LGHNA and CDR2 YNFKEQ. This CDR3 comprises 17 residues. Profiling relied on immunoSEQ multiplex PCR, and the TCRdb table lists in-frame clones only, not all of them. The table lists about 130,000 clones, around 90% of them singletons. The TCR sequence derives from a man younger than 35 in good health. Sequencing input: blood. V gene TRBV4-2 combines with J gene TRBJ2-3; 10 bases map to TRBD2. CDR3 loop: CASSQLSGSGGYDTQYF. CDR3 bases: TGTGCCAGCAGCCAATTATCGGGTAGCGGGGGGTATGATACGCAGTATTTT.